This T cell receptor (beta chain) was recorded in a study of T cell responses to AZD1222 COVID-19 vaccine. Of note for this clone: Antigen specificity is unknown.

Assay used: immunoSEQ multiplex PCR; TCRdb lists only in-frame clones, some missing. The sample shows over 120,000 clones, approximately 89% of them seen only once. Study-level findings and limits: Baseline seropositives among AZD1222 recipients totaled only five to seven. The study found vaccine-associated CD4 TCRs spanning spike, dominant at 160-218 and 743-854. Donors were largely white British and mainly female; clonal diversity was possibly underestimated. Nearly half of unique spike-specific TCRs reportedly avoided B.1.351 and B.1.1.7 mutated regions.

Germline V lookup: CDR1 MNHEY, CDR2 SVGAGI. J gave up 1 base and V 8 bases, and 5 bases lay outside the gene matches. The CDR3 has 14 residues. The rearrangement links TRBV6-5 to TRBJ2-1, with 7 bases identical to TRBD2. This sequence was found in an adult who received the AZD1222 COVID-19 vaccine. The input for sequencing was peripheral blood, taken 28 days after the second AZD1222 dose. CDR3: CASRLAVSYNEQFF. DNA of the CDR3: TGTGCCAGCCGTCTAGCGGTTTCCTACAATGAGCAGTTCTTC.